This T cell receptor beta chain was documented in a study of beta chain features in type 1 diabetes. Across the whole study: Regarding age, gender and cell yields, patients proved similar to healthy donors.

This CDR3 spans 15 amino acids. CDR1 is KGHSH and CDR2 is LQKENI in the germline V gene. V dropped 3 bases and J dropped 4; count of bases not matched to a gene: 5. This clone occurred a few times. The sequenced template was cDNA made from the entire isolated RNA. This table comes from immunoSEQ multiplex PCR, and its TCRdb copy is limited to in-frame clones, with some not included. This table has approximately 170,000 clones, roughly 9.1% appearing once. The rearrangement uses TRBV18 and TRBJ1-5, with 8 bases aligning to TRBD1. The sequencing sample was made of central memory CD4+ T cells from blood. The sequence derives from a woman between 18 and 29 years old in good health. Written as DNA, the CDR3 is TGTGCCAGCTCACCGGAACAGGGGGGAAATCAGCCCCAGCATTTT. It encodes CASSPEQGGNQPQHF.